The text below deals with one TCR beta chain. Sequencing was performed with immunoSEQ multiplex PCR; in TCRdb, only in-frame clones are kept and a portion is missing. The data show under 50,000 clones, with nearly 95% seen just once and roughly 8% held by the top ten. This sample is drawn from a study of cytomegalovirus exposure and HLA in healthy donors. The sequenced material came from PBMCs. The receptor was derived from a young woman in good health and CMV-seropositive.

This CDR3 is CASSLGAGRSTDTQYF. CDR3 coding DNA: TGTGCCAGCAGCTTAGGGGCAGGGCGGAGCACAGATACGCAGTATTTT. The J gene is TRBJ2-3, the V gene TRBV11-2; a weak D match, TRBD1 (5 bases). Germline CDR1 reads SGHAT; CDR2 reads FQNNGV. V shed 1 base and J shed 0 bases, with 11 bases lying between them. This CDR3 comprises 16 residues.